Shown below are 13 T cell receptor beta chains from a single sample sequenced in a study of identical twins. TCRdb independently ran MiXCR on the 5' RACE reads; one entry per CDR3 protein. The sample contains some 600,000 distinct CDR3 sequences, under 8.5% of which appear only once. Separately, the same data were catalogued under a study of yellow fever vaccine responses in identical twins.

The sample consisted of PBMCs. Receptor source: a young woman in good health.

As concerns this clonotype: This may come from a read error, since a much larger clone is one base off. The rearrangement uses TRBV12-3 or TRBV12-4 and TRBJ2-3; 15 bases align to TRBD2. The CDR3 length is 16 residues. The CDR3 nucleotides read TGTGCCAGCAGTTTTCTGGGACTAGCGGGAGGAGATACGCTGTATTTT. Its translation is CASSFLGLAGGDTLYF.

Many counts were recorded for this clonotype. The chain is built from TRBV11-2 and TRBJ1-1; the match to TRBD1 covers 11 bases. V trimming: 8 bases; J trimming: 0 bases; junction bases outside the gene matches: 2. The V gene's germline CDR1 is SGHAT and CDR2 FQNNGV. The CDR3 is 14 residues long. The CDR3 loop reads CASGTGGMNTEAFF. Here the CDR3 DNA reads TGTGCCAGCGGGACAGGGGGGATGAACACTGAAGCTTTCTTT.

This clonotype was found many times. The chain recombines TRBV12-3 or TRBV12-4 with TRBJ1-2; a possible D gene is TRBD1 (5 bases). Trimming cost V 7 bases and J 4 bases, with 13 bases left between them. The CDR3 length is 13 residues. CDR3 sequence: CASNQDRAYGYTF. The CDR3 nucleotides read TGTGCCAGCAATCAAGACAGAGCCTATGGCTACACCTTC.

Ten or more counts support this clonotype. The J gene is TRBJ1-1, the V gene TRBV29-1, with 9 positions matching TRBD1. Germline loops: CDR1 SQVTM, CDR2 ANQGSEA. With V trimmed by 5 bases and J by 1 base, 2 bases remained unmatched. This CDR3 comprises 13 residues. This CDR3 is CSVQGQGNTEAFF. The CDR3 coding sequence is TGCAGCGTTCAGGGACAGGGGAACACTGAAGCTTTCTTT.

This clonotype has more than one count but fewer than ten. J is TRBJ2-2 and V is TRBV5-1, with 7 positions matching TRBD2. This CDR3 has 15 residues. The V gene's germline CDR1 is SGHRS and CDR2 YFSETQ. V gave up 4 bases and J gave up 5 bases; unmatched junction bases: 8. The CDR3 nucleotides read TGCGCCAGCAGCCGTAGGGACTACAAGACCGGGGAGCTGTTTTTT. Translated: CASSRRDYKTGELFF. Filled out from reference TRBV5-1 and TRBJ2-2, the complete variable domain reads KAGVTQTPRYLIKTRGQQVTLSCSPISGHRSVSWYQQTPGQGLQFLFEYFSETQRNKGNFPGRFSGRQFSNSRSEMNVSTLELGDSALYLCASSRRDYKTGELFFGEGSRLTVL.

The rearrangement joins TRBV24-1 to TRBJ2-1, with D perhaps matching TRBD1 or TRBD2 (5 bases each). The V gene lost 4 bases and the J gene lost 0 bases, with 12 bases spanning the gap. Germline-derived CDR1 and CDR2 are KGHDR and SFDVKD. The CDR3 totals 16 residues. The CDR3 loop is CATSEPGPSSYNEQFF. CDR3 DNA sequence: TGTGCCACCAGTGAACCGGGACCGAGCTCCTACAATGAGCAGTTCTTC.

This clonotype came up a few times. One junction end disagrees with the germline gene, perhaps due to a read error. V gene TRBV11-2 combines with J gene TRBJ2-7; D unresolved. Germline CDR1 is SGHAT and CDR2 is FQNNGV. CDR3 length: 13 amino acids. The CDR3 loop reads CASSIDGNYEQYF. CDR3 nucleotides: TGTGCCAGCAGCATAGACGGTAACTACGAGCAGTACTTC. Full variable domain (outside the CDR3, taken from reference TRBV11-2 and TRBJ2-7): EAGVAQSPRYKIIEKRQSVAFWCNPISGHATLYWYQQILGQGPKLLIQFQNNGVVDDSQLPKDRFSAERLKGVDSTLKIQPAKLEDSAVYLCASSIDGNYEQYFGPGTRLTVT.

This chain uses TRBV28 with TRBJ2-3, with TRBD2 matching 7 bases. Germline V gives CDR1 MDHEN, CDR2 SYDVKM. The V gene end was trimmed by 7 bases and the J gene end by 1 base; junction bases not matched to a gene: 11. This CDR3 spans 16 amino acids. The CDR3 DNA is TGTGCCAGCAAAGGTTCGGCGGGAGTGCGCACAGATACGCAGTATTTT. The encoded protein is CASKGSAGVRTDTQYF. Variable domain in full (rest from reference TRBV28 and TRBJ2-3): DVKVTQSSRYLVKRTGEKVFLECVQDMDHENMFWYRQDPGLGLRLIYFSYDVKMKEKGDIPEGYSVSREKKERFSLILESASTNQTSMYLCASKGSAGVRTDTQYFGPGTRLTVL.

CDR3 sequence: CASSRGQGESNEQFF. CDR3 in DNA: TGTGCCAGTAGTCGCGGACAGGGGGAAAGCAATGAGCAGTTCTTC. The chain combines TRBV19 with TRBJ2-1; 10 bases fit TRBD1. Germline assignment: CDR1 LNHDA and CDR2 SQIVND (reference sequence). The CDR3 sequence is 15 residues long. J lost 6 bases, V lost 5 bases, and 7 bases had no gene match.

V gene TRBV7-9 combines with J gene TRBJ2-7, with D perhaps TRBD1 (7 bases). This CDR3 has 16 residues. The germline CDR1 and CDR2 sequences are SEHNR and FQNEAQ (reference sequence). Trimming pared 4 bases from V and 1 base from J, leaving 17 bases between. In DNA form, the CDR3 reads TGTGCCAGCAGCTCGTTAGGGGGGACAGAATCCTACGAGCAGTACTTC. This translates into CASSSLGGTESYEQYF.

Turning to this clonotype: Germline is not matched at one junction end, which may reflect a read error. The CDR3 region has the DNA TGTGCCACCAGTGATTTGTCCGGGGATCTGTTTTTT. Translated: CATSDLSGDLFF. The chain couples TRBV24-1 to TRBJ2-2, with D perhaps matching TRBD2 (5 bases). Germline V CDR1 and CDR2: KGHDR, SFDVKD. This CDR3 spans 12 amino acids.

Here the CDR3 reads CASSPISGGARTDTQYF. The CDR3 nucleotides are TGTGCCAGCAGCCCGATTAGCGGGGGGGCCAGAACAGATACGCAGTATTTT. V and J are TRBV3-1 and TRBJ2-3; 11 bases align to TRBD2. J lost 3 bases, V lost 4 bases, and 9 bases had no gene match. CDR1 and CDR2 (germline): LGHDT, YNNKEL (reference sequence). The CDR3 extends over 17 amino acids.

As DNA, the CDR3 is TGCAGTGCGGGGGGAGTATATAGCAATCAGCCCCAGCATTTT. It translates to CSAGGVYSNQPQHF. This chain joins TRBV20-1 and TRBJ1-5; possibly TRBD1 for D (5 bases). V was pared by 6 bases and J by 0 bases, with 12 bases between. The CDR3 extends over 14 amino acids. The germline gives CDR1 DFQATT, CDR2 SNEGSKA (reference sequence).